This TCR beta chain was sequenced during a study of blood T cell repertoires in COVID-19. Across the study: The analysed material was cDNA or gDNA that came from T cells, B-cell-depleted T cells, or PBMCs.

V lost 3 bases and J lost 5; bases outside the gene matches: 6. This CDR3 spans 14 amino acids. From germline, CDR1 is SGHDN and CDR2 FVKESK. Assay used: immunoSEQ multiplex PCR; TCRdb lists only in-frame clones, some missing. The sample has 160,000 or so clones, about 88% seen once. V and J are TRBV14 and TRBJ1-1; TRBD1 matches at 7 bases. The source material was peripheral blood. The TCR comes from a woman in her 50s with COVID-19, enrolled during active disease. The CDR3 coding sequence is TGTGCCAGCAGCCACAGACAGGGTGTGACTGAAGCTTTCTTT. It yields the protein CASSHRQGVTEAFF.